A single sample is the source of the 5 T cell receptor beta chains below, sequenced in a study of T cell repertoires in cytomegalovirus infection. Via MiXCR, TCRdb re-called the reads, giving one row per CDR3 protein. The sample lists 250,000 or so distinct CDR3 sequences, 15% to 20% seen once, with roughly 50% in the top ten. Sequencing was performed on CD8+ T cells from PBMCs. Receptors originate from a human donor in good health (CMV status not recorded). Some clones in this sample may be carry-over from other donors' samples.

In this sample, this clonotype turned up many times. The junction does not match germline at one end; this may be a read error. This chain uses TRBV10-3 with TRBJ1-2; no definite D call. CDR3 length equals 13 residues. Germline V gene lookup returns CDR1 ENHRY and CDR2 SYGVKD. The CDR3 sequence is CAISESTPKDSVF. As DNA, the CDR3 is TGTGCCATCAGTGAGTCGACCCCTAAGGATTCGGTGTTC.

This chain joins TRBV13 and TRBJ1-1; D gene ambiguous. The germline gives CDR1 PRHDT, CDR2 FYEKMQ (reference sequence). Between the trimmed V and J ends, which lost 0 bases and 7 bases, there was a span of 15 bases. This CDR3 comprises 15 residues. CDR3 amino acids: CASSLGSGSGFEAFF. CDR3 nucleotides: TGTGCCAGCAGCTTAGGCTCCGGGTCAGGTTTTGAAGCTTTCTTT.

This clonotype was seen a few times. V gene TRBV29-1 combines with J gene TRBJ2-5; weak D call: TRBD1 (6 bases). Germline CDR1 SQVTM, CDR2 ANQGSEA. The CDR3 has 12 residues. Trimming left V 6 bases short and J 3 bases short, with 11 bases between. The CDR3 loop reads CSVWGLEETQYF. The CDR3 DNA reads TGCAGCGTGTGGGGGCTGGAAGAGACCCAGTACTTC. Together with reference TRBV29-1 and TRBJ2-5, the CDR3 gives the full variable domain: SAVISQKPSRDICQRGTSLTIQCQVDSQVTMMFWYRQQPGQSLTLIATANQGSEATYESGFVIDKFPISRPNLTFSTLTVSNMSPEDSSIYLCSVWGLEETQYFGPGTRLLVL.

This rearrangement joins TRBV4-2 to TRBJ1-1; TRBD1 is a possible D gene (5 bases). Germline lookup yields CDR1 LGHNA and CDR2 YNFKEQ. The V end was cut by 4 bases, the J end by 0 bases, with 12 bases between. This CDR3 comprises 15 residues. The CDR3 coding sequence is TGTGCCAGCAGCCGGCACCGACAGCTGAACACTGAAGCTTTCTTT. As protein: CASSRHRQLNTEAFF.

The chain links TRBV7-6 to TRBJ2-3, with D perhaps matching TRBD1 or TRBD2 (5 bases each). The CDR3 runs 13 residues. Germline V gene sequence: CDR1 SGHVS, CDR2 FNYEAQ. V was clipped by 4 bases and J by 3 bases, with 8 bases between them. CDR3 in amino acids: CASSSGRTDTQYF. DNA of the CDR3: TGTGCCAGCAGCTCGGGGCGAACAGATACGCAGTATTTT.